This T cell receptor (beta chain) was identified in a study of T cell changes during pregnancy in multiple sclerosis. The data were produced by immunoSEQ multiplex PCR, yet TCRdb's version contains in-frame clones alone and is incomplete. This sample has 70,000 to 85,000 clones; about 90% occur once, and the top ten carry more than 1.4%. Germline V gene lookup returns CDR1 SGHRS and CDR2 YFSETQ. The CDR3 totals 14 residues. The junction had 4 bases not matched to a gene; V was cut back by 4 bases and J by 3 bases. This receptor was taken from a female donor with multiple sclerosis, enrolled in a pregnancy study. The sequencing here drew on peripheral blood, taken before pregnancy. The J gene is TRBJ1-5, the V gene TRBV5-1; 7 bases are a match to TRBD1. CDR3 region: CASSLTGPNQPQHF. Written as DNA, the CDR3 is TGCGCCAGCAGCCTGACAGGGCCCAATCAGCCCCAGCATTTT. Full variable domain (outside the CDR3, taken from reference TRBV5-1 and TRBJ1-5): KAGVTQTPRYLIKTRGQQVTLSCSPISGHRSVSWYQQTPGQGLQFLFEYFSETQRNKGNFPGRFSGRQFSNSRSEMNVSTLELGDSALYLCASSLTGPNQPQHFGDGTRLSIL.